What follows describes a single T cell receptor beta chain. Libraries were prepared by immunoSEQ multiplex PCR; TCRdb keeps only in-frame clonotypes and omits some of them. This sample carries around 130,000 clones, 80% to 85% of them seen once, and the ten largest clones take about 1.3%. The data derive from a study of blood T cell repertoires in COVID-19. This sequence was found in a man in his 60s with acute or convalescent COVID-19. Input material: peripheral blood.

CDR3 DNA sequence: TGTGCCAGCAGGGCCGACAGGGTCTACGAGCAGTACTTC. Amino acid sequence: CASRADRVYEQYF. The chain links TRBV6-5 to TRBJ2-7; 7 nucleotides agree with TRBD1. V dropped 6 bases and J dropped 3; count of bases not matched to a gene: 5. The germline V gene has CDR1 MNHEY and CDR2 SVGAGI. The CDR3 runs 13 residues.